This paragraph covers one TCR beta chain sequence. This record belongs to a study of blood T cell repertoires in COVID-19. Overall study: Samples came from the United States, Italy and Spain, spanning acute and convalescent COVID-19. PBMCs, B-cell-depleted T cells, or T cells were the source of the cDNA or gDNA that made up the material.

J was trimmed by 6 bases and V by 4 bases; bases with no gene match: 6. The length of the CDR3 is 14 residues. Germline V CDR1 and CDR2: SNHLY, FYNNEI. Authors' processing steps: Estimation of nucleated cell counts was performed using reference gene primer amplification. Assay: immunoSEQ multiplex PCR; the TCRdb copy retains only in-frame clones and omits some. That table gives V, J and clone size, and the DNA gave D and trimming. This table has about 110,000 clones, about three quarters appearing once. This TCR derives from an elderly woman with active or convalescent COVID-19. Source material: peripheral blood. The rearrangement joins TRBV2 to TRBJ2-5; 9 nucleotides match TRBD1. The CDR3 nucleotides are TGTGCCAGCAGTGTGGGGACAGGGCGGAAGACCCAGTACTTC. Translated, it gives CASSVGTGRKTQYF.